The rows below give T cell receptor beta chains drawn from one sample of a study of spatial heterogeneity in lung cancer. TCRdb re-derived calls from the 5' RACE reads in MiXCR, one entry per CDR3 protein. There are around 120,000 distinct CDR3 sequences in the sample; 12% occur only once, and about 15% lies in the top ten. The sample in question was PBMCs, obtained at follow-up. Receptor source: a male donor with early-stage non-small cell lung cancer. The CDR3 runs from the conserved cysteine through the conserved F or W. A D gene is named only where the DNA matches it firmly. Clone size appears in some rows only: once, few, many, or a class for an expanded clone.

v_gene	d_gene	abundance	j_gene	CDR3aa	CDR3nt
TRBV10-3	NA	NA	TRBJ1-5	CAISEGEGSQPQHF	TGTGCCATCAGTGAGGGTGAGGGGAGTCAGCCCCAGCATTTT
TRBV7-2	TRBD1	few	TRBJ2-7	CASSVTGGNEQYF	TGTGCCAGCAGCGTGACAGGGGGAAACGAGCAGTACTTC
TRBV7-9	NA	NA	TRBJ1-2	CASSLYGDGYTF	TGTGCCAGCAGCTTATATGGGGACGGCTACACCTTC
TRBV28	NA	many	TRBJ2-1	CATQGAPTNEQFF	TGTGCCACCCAAGGGGCCCCGACCAATGAGCAGTTCTTC
TRBV6-5	NA	few	TRBJ2-7	CASSFRRRIYEQYF	TGTGCCAGCAGTTTCCGTCGGCGCATCTACGAGCAGTACTTC
TRBV28	TRBD1	few	TRBJ1-6	CASSPLAGGSPLHF	TGTGCCAGCAGTCCCTTGGCAGGGGGTTCACCCCTCCACTTT
TRBV2	NA	NA	TRBJ2-1	CASSDRGEWSLNEQFF	TGTGCCAGCAGTGATAGGGGGGAATGGAGCCTCAATGAGCAGTTCTTC
TRBV20-1	NA	NA	TRBJ1-6	CSARALTNPFNSPLHF	TGCAGTGCCCGAGCCCTAACCAACCCCTTTAATTCACCCCTCCACTTT
TRBV7-3	NA	many	TRBJ1-1	CASSPTRGTEAFF	TGTGCCAGCAGCCCGACCCGTGGCACTGAAGCTTTCTTT
TRBV10-1	NA	NA	TRBJ2-7	CASSSEASYEQYF	TGCGCCAGCAGCTCAGAGGCATCCTACGAGCAGTACTTC
TRBV12-3/TRBV12-4	TRBD1	NA	TRBJ2-2	CASRYRQGNTGELFF	TGTGCCAGCAGATACAGACAGGGGAACACCGGGGAGCTGTTTTTT
TRBV28	NA	NA	TRBJ1-1	CASSVPGGAFTEAFF	TGTGCCAGCAGTGTACCGGGGGGCGCGTTCACTGAAGCTTTCTTT
TRBV5-1	TRBD1	many	TRBJ2-7	CASSLSTGAGWSYEQYF	TGCGCCAGCAGCCTATCAACAGGGGCCGGGTGGTCCTACGAGCAGTACTTC
TRBV7-6	TRBD1	NA	TRBJ2-5	CASSWTGTGETQYF	TGTGCCAGCAGCTGGACAGGGACTGGAGAGACCCAGTACTTC
TRBV29-1	NA	NA	TRBJ2-1	CSVSGRMLRNEQFF	TGCAGCGTATCGGGACGAATGCTTCGAAATGAGCAGTTCTTC
TRBV6-6	NA	few	TRBJ1-4	CASSYSSGGNEKLFF	TGTGCCAGCAGTTACTCTAGCGGGGGCAATGAAAAACTGTTTTTT
TRBV29-1	NA	few	TRBJ1-6	CSGEPGAEDSPLHF	TGCAGCGGTGAACCCGGCGCAGAGGACTCACCCCTCCACTTT
TRBV6-5	NA	NA	TRBJ1-1	CASSLGPPGGNTEAFF	TGTGCCAGCAGCCTCGGCCCGCCGGGAGGGAACACTGAAGCTTTCTTT
TRBV4-2	TRBD1	NA	TRBJ1-6	CASSLSGTGEHNSPLHF	TGTGCCAGCAGCCTTTCCGGGACAGGGGAGCATAATTCACCCCTCCACTTT
TRBV10-3	NA	NA	TRBJ1-1	CAISESVNTEAFF	TGTGCCATCAGTGAGTCCGTGAACACTGAAGCTTTCTTT
TRBV7-9	NA	NA	TRBJ2-1	CASSLASGEQFF	TGTGCCAGCAGCTTAGCGTCTGGTGAGCAGTTCTTC
TRBV7-8	NA	many	TRBJ1-1	CASSPSLTEAFF	TGTGCCAGCAGCCCATCCCTAACTGAAGCTTTCTTT
TRBV7-3	NA	many	TRBJ2-2	CASSSQGNTGELFF	TGTGCCAGCAGCTCACAGGGGAACACCGGGGAGCTGTTTTTT
TRBV6-5	TRBD1	few	TRBJ1-5	CASSRTGGRAQHF	TGTGCCAGCAGCCGGACAGGGGGTAGAGCCCAGCATTTT
TRBV3-1	NA	few	TRBJ2-7	CASSQDTATYEQYF	TGTGCCAGCAGCCAAGATACAGCCACCTACGAGCAGTACTTC
TRBV5-1	NA	few	TRBJ1-2	CASSSPPGQGNYGYTF	TGCGCCAGCAGCTCGCCCCCCGGGCAGGGGAACTATGGCTACACCTTC
TRBV4-3	TRBD2	NA	TRBJ2-1	CASSPTSGTEQFF	TGCGCCAGCAGCCCGACTAGCGGGACTGAGCAGTTCTTC
TRBV5-5	NA	few	TRBJ2-2	CASSLEAGELFF	TGTGCCAGCAGCTTGGAGGCCGGGGAGCTGTTTTTT
TRBV20-1	NA	many	TRBJ1-1	CSAKMNTEAFF	TGCAGTGCTAAGATGAACACTGAAGCTTTCTTT
TRBV4-3	TRBD1	few	TRBJ2-3	CASSQMTGSITDTQYF	TGCGCCAGCAGCCAAATGACAGGGTCCATCACAGATACGCAGTATTTT
TRBV9	NA	many	TRBJ1-1	CASSVDGQMNTEAFF	TGTGCCAGCAGCGTAGATGGACAGATGAACACTGAAGCTTTCTTT
TRBV11-2	TRBD1	many	TRBJ1-5	CASRPYQGDHRTAQHF	TGTGCCAGCAGGCCCTATCAGGGGGATCACAGGACAGCCCAGCATTTT
TRBV7-9	NA	NA	TRBJ2-7	CASSLARGSPAEQYF	TGTGCCAGCAGCTTAGCGCGGGGCTCCCCGGCGGAGCAGTACTTC
TRBV5-1	TRBD2	many	TRBJ2-1	CASALYGTSGVNEQFF	TGCGCCAGCGCCCTCTACGGGACTAGCGGGGTGAATGAGCAGTTCTTC
TRBV28	NA	NA	TRBJ2-5	CASSFRTDQETQYF	TGTGCCAGCAGTTTCCGGACGGATCAAGAGACCCAGTACTTC
TRBV6-6	NA	few	TRBJ1-5	CASNPGREVDGNQPQHF	TGTGCCAGCAATCCGGGACGGGAGGTAGACGGCAATCAGCCCCAGCATTTT
TRBV4-1	TRBD2	NA	TRBJ2-1	CASSRNTGTSYSEQFF	TGCGCCAGCAGCCGCAATACCGGGACTAGCTACAGTGAGCAGTTCTTC
TRBV9	NA	many	TRBJ2-3	CASSGHPTDTQYF	TGTGCCAGCAGCGGACATCCGACAGATACGCAGTATTTT
TRBV5-6	NA	NA	TRBJ1-2	CASSVSQYGYTF	TGTGCCAGCAGCGTGTCACAGTATGGCTACACCTTC
TRBV5-1	NA	few	TRBJ1-1	CASSLGLTGNTEAFF	TGCGCCAGCAGCTTGGGGTTAACGGGGAACACTGAAGCTTTCTTT
TRBV10-3	NA	NA	TRBJ1-1	CAIKSDRMNTEAFF	TGTGCCATCAAGTCGGACAGAATGAACACTGAAGCTTTCTTT